This record concerns one T cell receptor beta chain sequence. V gave up 4 bases and J gave up 1 base; unmatched junction bases: 5. CDR1 and CDR2 from the germline V gene are LGHDT and YNNKEL (reference sequence). There are 15 residues in the CDR3. Methods used by the authors: Quantification of nucleated cells was approximated via reference gene primer amplification. TCRdb's table, derived via immunoSEQ multiplex PCR, lists solely in-frame clones and lacks some. The D gene and trimming were derived from the DNA, and the V and J assignments and clone size from that table. The table has roughly 200,000 clones, roughly 89% seen once. The data are from a study of blood T cell repertoires in COVID-19. Overall study: There were acute and convalescent COVID-19 samples, and they came from the United States, Italy and Spain. T cells, B-cell-depleted T cells, or PBMCs provided the cDNA or gDNA that served as material.

The sample taken for sequencing was peripheral blood. The TCR comes from a man aged 60 to 69 who had recovered from COVID-19. V gene TRBV3-1 (or the pseudogene TRBV3-2) combines with J gene TRBJ1-1; 8 positions agree with TRBD1. The CDR3 DNA sequence: TGTGCCAGCAGCCTTGGACAGGGAGAGAACACTGAAGCTTTCTTT. As protein: CASSLGQGENTEAFF.